The clone carrying this TCR beta chain was seen more than once but under ten times. TCR beta libraries were built with iRepertoire HTBI primers and Arm-PCR of CDR3 regions. TCRdb used MiXCR to reprocess the multiplex PCR reads, holding one entry per CDR3 protein. Altogether about 450,000 distinct CDR3 sequences are present, 23% being singletons, with the ten largest covering about a quarter. This sample is part of a study of regulatory T cells in long-lasting Graves disease. Study-wide context: Persistent Graves' disease meant over 5 years of antithyroid drugs with positive TSH receptor antibodies.

Specified time point: persistent/refractory GD, antithyroid drugs over 5 years with positive TRAb. Making the TCR library involved RNA that had been extracted from PBMCs. The sequencing here drew on peripheral blood mononuclear cells (PBMCs), taken when the disease was refractory, from a patient treated with antithyroid drugs. This sequence originates from a female donor with Graves disease.

The CDR3 region is CASSLTFFEKLFF. The CDR3 DNA is TGTGCCAGCAGCCTAACCTTTTTTGAAAAACTGTTTTTT. This chain links TRBV4-2 with TRBJ1-4; no firm D call. Trimming removed 4 bases at V and 7 bases at J, with 10 bases between. In germline, CDR1 is LGHNA, CDR2 YNFKEQ. CDR3 size: 13 residues.